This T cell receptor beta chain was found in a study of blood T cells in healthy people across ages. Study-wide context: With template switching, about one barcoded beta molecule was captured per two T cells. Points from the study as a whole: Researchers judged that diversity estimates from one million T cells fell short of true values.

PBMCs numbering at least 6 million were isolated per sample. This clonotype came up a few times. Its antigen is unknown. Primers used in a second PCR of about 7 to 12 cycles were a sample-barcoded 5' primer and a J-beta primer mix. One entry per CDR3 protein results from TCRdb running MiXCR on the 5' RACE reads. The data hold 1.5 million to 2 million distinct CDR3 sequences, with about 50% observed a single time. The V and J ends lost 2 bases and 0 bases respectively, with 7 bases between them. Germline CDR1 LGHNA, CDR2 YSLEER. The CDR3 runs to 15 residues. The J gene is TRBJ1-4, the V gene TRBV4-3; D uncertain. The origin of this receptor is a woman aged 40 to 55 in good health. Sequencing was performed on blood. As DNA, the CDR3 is TGCGCCAGCAGCCAATCCCCTGCAACTAATGAAAAACTGTTTTTT. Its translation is CASSQSPATNEKLFF.